This is a list of T cell receptor beta chains from one sample in a study of blood T cell repertoires in COVID-19. The assay was immunoSEQ multiplex PCR, and TCRdb's table has in-frame clones only and misses some. The table includes about 220,000 clones, approximately 85% detected once. The sample taken for sequencing was peripheral blood. The receptors stem from a woman in her seventies with COVID-19, enrolled during active disease. Both conserved end residues are part of each CDR3. A D gene is named only where the DNA matches it firmly. Clone sizes are given selectively: once, few, many, or a class where the clone is expanded.

cdr3_nt | cdr3_aa | d_call | v_call | clone_size | j_call
TGCGCCAGCAGCTTGGTGGCTAGCTTGGGCAATGAGCAGTTCTTC | CASSLVASLGNEQFF | . | TRBV5-1 | . | TRBJ2-1
TGTGCCAGCAGCTTAGGGGGACAGGGGAACGAGCAGTACTTC | CASSLGGQGNEQYF | TRBD1 | TRBV7-9 | . | TRBJ2-7
TGTGCCAGCAGCCAGCTTAGCGGGACTTTCTACAATGAGCAGTTCTTC | CASSQLSGTFYNEQFF | TRBD2 | TRBV7-2 | . | TRBJ2-1
TGTGCCAGCAGCTTGCGCGGCACAGATACGCAGTATTTT | CASSLRGTDTQYF | . | TRBV5-4 | once | TRBJ2-3
TGTGCCAGCAGTTACAACCCAGACTCTGGAAACACCATATATTTT | CASSYNPDSGNTIYF | . | TRBV6-5 | . | TRBJ1-3
TGTGCCACCAGTGAAGGACAGCTACGCCACGGGGAGCTGTTTTTT | CATSEGQLRHGELFF | . | TRBV24-1 | once | TRBJ2-2
TGTGCCAGCAGTTTAGGTCAGGGCGGGGGGCGCATCACTGAAGCTTTCTTT | CASSLGQGGGRITEAFF | . | TRBV28 | . | TRBJ1-1
TGTGCCAGCAGTCCCCTTGAGGGGGCCGGTCAGCCCCAGCATTTT | CASSPLEGAGQPQHF | TRBD1 | TRBV28 | . | TRBJ1-5
TGCGCCAGCAGGCGAGGGTGGAGGGGCCAAGAGACCCAGTACTTC | CASRRGWRGQETQYF | . | TRBV5-1 | . | TRBJ2-5
TGTGCCAGCAGCCAGTGGGCTTCCTACGAGCAGTACTTC | CASSQWASYEQYF | . | TRBV3-1/TRBV3-2 | . | TRBJ2-7
TGTGCCAGCAGGCGGGAGGGAACAGATACGCAGTATTTT | CASRREGTDTQYF | TRBD2 | TRBV13 | . | TRBJ2-3
TGTGCCAGCAGCTCCGGGACAGGGAGTCAGCCCCAGCATTTT | CASSSGTGSQPQHF | TRBD1 | TRBV2 | . | TRBJ1-5
TGCGCCAGCAGCTTGAGAGAAGGGAGGGGTGAGCAGTTCTTC | CASSLREGRGEQFF | TRBD2 | TRBV5-1 | . | TRBJ2-1
TGTGCCAGCAGCTTGACTAGCATTGAGACCCAGTACTTC | CASSLTSIETQYF | . | TRBV5-5 | once | TRBJ2-5
TGTGCCACCAGCAATTCCCCCCAAGCGGGGGCTAAGACCCAGTACTTC | CATSNSPQAGAKTQYF | TRBD2 | TRBV15 | . | TRBJ2-5
TGTGCCAGCAGTCTCGGACTAGCGGGAGGTCAAGAGACCCAGTACTTC | CASSLGLAGGQETQYF | TRBD2 | TRBV6-2/TRBV6-3 | . | TRBJ2-5
TGTGCCAGCAGTGGGATGGACAGGCGTGCGAATCAGCCCCAGCATTTT | CASSGMDRRANQPQHF | TRBD1 | TRBV28 | once | TRBJ1-5
TGCGCCAGCAGCCGGACCGGGACAGGGACCTACGAGCAGTACTTC | CASSRTGTGTYEQYF | TRBD1 | TRBV5-1 | . | TRBJ2-7
TGTGCCAGCAGCCTTAACCTACACGGGGTCGACCAAGAGACCCAGTACTTC | CASSLNLHGVDQETQYF | . | TRBV9 | . | TRBJ2-5
TGTGCCAGTAGTAAACGGGGGGTCAGTTGGCCCTCCAGCTCCTACAATGAGCAGTTCTTC | CASSKRGVSWPSSSYNEQFF | TRBD2 | TRBV19 | once | TRBJ2-1
TGTGCCAGCAGTTTTCGGCAGGTCGCAGATACGCAGTATTTT | CASSFRQVADTQYF | . | TRBV28 | . | TRBJ2-3
TGTGCCAGCTCAGCTAGCTCCTATAATTCACCCCTCCACTTT | CASSASSYNSPLHF | . | TRBV18 | . | TRBJ1-6
TGCGCCAGCAGCTCGCTGCGGGGACCTAATGAAAAACTGTTTTTT | CASSSLRGPNEKLFF | . | TRBV5-1 | . | TRBJ1-4
TGTGCCAGCAGTTTAATCCCCCTACACGAGCAGTACTTC | CASSLIPLHEQYF | . | TRBV27 | . | TRBJ2-7
TGTGCCAGCAGTTCGCCCGGGGCTAGGGGGCAGCCCCAGCATTTT | CASSSPGARGQPQHF | . | TRBV28 | . | TRBJ1-5
TGTGCCAGCTCACCACAATGGGACAGCCTCTCCTACGAGCAGTACTTC | CASSPQWDSLSYEQYF | TRBD1 | TRBV18 | . | TRBJ2-7
TGTGCCAGCAGCCCCGGGAGGGCCGGCGAGCAGTACTTC | CASSPGRAGEQYF | TRBD2 | TRBV3-1/TRBV3-2 | . | TRBJ2-7
TGTGCCAGCAAGGGGAGGGACACTGAAGCTTTCTTT | CASKGRDTEAFF | . | TRBV12-3/TRBV12-4 | . | TRBJ1-1
TGTGCCAGCAGCAAATTGGACAGGGGGCCCACTGAAGCTTTCTTT | CASSKLDRGPTEAFF | . | TRBV21-1 | . | TRBJ1-1
TGTGCCAGCAGCTCTAAAAATTCTCCCTATGGCTACACCTTC | CASSSKNSPYGYTF | . | TRBV14 | . | TRBJ1-2
TGTGCCAGCAGACTGAGACAGCTGAACACTGAAGCTTTCTTT | CASRLRQLNTEAFF | . | TRBV28 | . | TRBJ1-1
TGTGCCAGCAGAAGACAGGGAACACCTAACTATGGCTACACCTTC | CASRRQGTPNYGYTF | TRBD1 | TRBV28 | . | TRBJ1-2
TGTGCCAGCGGCGGGGTGGGCAGGAACACCGGGGAGCTGTTTTTT | CASGGVGRNTGELFF | . | TRBV2 | . | TRBJ2-2
TGCGCCAGCAGCCCGACAGGGGCAGAGACCCAGTACTTC | CASSPTGAETQYF | TRBD1 | TRBV5-1 | . | TRBJ2-5
TGTGCCAGCAGCTTAGATGGGGCAAGTGAAATCTTC | CASSLDGASEIF | . | TRBV11-2 | . | TRBJ2-1
TGTGCCAGCAGCTTATCATACAGCCGGAGGGAGGATGGCTACACCTTC | CASSLSYSRREDGYTF | . | TRBV7-9 | . | TRBJ1-2
TGTGCCAGCAGTTTAAGCCTTCAGGGCACCATATATTTT | CASSLSLQGTIYF | . | TRBV28 | few | TRBJ1-3
TGTGCCAGCAGCCAAGATTCTGTGGCAGGAGCTTTCTTT | CASSQDSVAGAFF | . | TRBV3-1/TRBV3-2 | . | TRBJ1-1
TGTGCCAGCAGGCCTCAGGGGTTCTATGGCTACACCTTC | CASRPQGFYGYTF | . | TRBV6-5 | . | TRBJ1-2